This T cell receptor (beta chain) was sequenced for a study of glioma-infiltrating T cells. Study results and caveats: Tissue-blood divergence was below expectation in non-neoplastic patients, above in gliomas.

V lost 5 bases and J lost 7, with 14 bases in between. This CDR3 is built from 14 residues. CDR1 is MNHNS and CDR2 is SASEGT in the germline V gene. This clonotype was found many times. The antigen is not known. Amplification of TCR alpha and beta CDR3 regions from RNA used iRepertoire nested multiplex PCR. TCRdb reanalysed the multiplex PCR reads using MiXCR and keeps one entry per CDR3 protein. The data show 300,000 to 450,000 distinct CDR3 sequences, 41% seen once. The receptor was isolated from a human donor with low-grade glioma or glioblastoma, undergoing nonglioma brain surgery, or in good health (not recorded which). This chain connects TRBV6-1 to TRBJ1-4; a possible D gene is TRBD1 (5 bases). The sequencing input was glioma tissue, nonneoplastic brain tissue, or PBMCs (not recorded which). CDR3 in amino acids: CASSSRWRGEKLFF. The CDR3 coding sequence is TGTGCCAGCAGTTCCCGGTGGAGGGGTGAAAAACTGTTTTTT.